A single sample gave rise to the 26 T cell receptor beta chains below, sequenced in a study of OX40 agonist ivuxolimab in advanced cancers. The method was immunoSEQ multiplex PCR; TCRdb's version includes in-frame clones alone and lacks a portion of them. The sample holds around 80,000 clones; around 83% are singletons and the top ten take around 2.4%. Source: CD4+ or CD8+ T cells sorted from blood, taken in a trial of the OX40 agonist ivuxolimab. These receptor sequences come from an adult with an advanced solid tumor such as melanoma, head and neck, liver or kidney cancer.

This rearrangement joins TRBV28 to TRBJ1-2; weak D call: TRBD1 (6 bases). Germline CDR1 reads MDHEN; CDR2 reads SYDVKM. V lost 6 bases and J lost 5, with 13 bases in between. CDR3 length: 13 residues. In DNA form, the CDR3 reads TGTGCCAGCAGCCTGGACAGAGCTTATGGCTACACCTTC. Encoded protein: CASSLDRAYGYTF.

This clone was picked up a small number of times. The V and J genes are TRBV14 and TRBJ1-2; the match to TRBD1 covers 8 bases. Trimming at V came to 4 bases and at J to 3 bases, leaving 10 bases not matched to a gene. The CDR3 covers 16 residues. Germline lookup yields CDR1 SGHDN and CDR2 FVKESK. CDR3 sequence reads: CASSRPDRAGDYGYTF. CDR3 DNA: TGTGCCAGCAGCCGCCCGGACAGGGCAGGTGACTATGGCTACACCTTC.

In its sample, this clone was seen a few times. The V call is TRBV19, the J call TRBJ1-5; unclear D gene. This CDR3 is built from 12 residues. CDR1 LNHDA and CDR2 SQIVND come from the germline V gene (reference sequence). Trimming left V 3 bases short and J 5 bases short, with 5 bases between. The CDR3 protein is CASSIGDQPQHF. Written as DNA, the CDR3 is TGTGCCAGTAGTATCGGGGATCAGCCCCAGCATTTT.

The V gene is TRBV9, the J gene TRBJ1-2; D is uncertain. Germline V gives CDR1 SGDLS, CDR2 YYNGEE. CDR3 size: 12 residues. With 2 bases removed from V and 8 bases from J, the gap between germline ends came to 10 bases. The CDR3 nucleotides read TGTGCCAGCAGCGTTGCGGGAGGAGGCTACACCTTC. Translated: CASSVAGGGYTF.

CDR3 sequence (DNA): TGCGCCAGCAGCTTGGGGGCAGGGGCGTCCTACGAGCAGTACTTC. Translated: CASSLGAGASYEQYF. The V call is TRBV5-1, the J call TRBJ2-7; D might be TRBD1 (6 bases). The CDR3 totals 15 residues. Trimming removed 0 bases at V and 1 base at J, with 11 bases between. The germline CDR1 and CDR2 sequences are SGHRS and YFSETQ.

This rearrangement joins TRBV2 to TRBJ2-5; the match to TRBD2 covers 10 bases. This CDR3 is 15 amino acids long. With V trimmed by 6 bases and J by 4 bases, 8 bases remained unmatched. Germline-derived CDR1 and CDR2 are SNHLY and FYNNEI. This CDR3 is CASRDLAGVAETQYF. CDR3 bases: TGTGCCAGCAGGGACCTAGCGGGGGTTGCAGAGACCCAGTACTTC.

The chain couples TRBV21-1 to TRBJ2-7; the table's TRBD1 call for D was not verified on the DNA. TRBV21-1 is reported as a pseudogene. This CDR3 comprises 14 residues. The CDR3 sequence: CASTPGTVFYEQYF. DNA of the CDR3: TGTGCCAGCACCCCGGGGACAGTTTTCTACGAGCAGTACTTC.

CDR3: CASSDPRGRSGYTF. CDR3 in DNA: TGTGCCAGCAGTGACCCCAGGGGAAGAAGTGGCTACACCTTC. J is TRBJ1-2 and V is TRBV6-4; D possibly corresponds to TRBD1 (6 bases). The CDR3 has 14 residues. Germline CDR1 reads MRHNA; CDR2 reads SNTAGT. Trimming stripped 2 bases from V and 7 bases from J, with 14 bases between.

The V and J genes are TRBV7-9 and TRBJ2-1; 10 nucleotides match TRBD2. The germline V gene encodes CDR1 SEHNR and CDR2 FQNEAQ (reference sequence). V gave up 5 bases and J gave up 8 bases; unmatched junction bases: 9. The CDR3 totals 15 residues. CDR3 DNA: TGTGCCAGCAGCCGCATAGCGGGGGGCCCGGATGAGCAGTTCTTC. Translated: CASSRIAGGPDEQFF.

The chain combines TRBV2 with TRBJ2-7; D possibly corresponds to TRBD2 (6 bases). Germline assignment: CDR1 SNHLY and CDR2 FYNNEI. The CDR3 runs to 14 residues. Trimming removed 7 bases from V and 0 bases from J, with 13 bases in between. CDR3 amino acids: CASKPGVSSYEQYF. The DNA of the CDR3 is TGTGCCAGCAAGCCGGGGGTCTCCTCCTACGAGCAGTACTTC. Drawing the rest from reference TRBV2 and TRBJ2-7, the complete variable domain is EPEVTQTPSHQVTQMGQEVILRCVPISNHLYFYWYRQILGQKVEFLVSFYNNEISEKSEIFDDQFSVERPDGSNFTLKIRSTKLEDSAMYFCASKPGVSSYEQYFGPGTRLTVT.

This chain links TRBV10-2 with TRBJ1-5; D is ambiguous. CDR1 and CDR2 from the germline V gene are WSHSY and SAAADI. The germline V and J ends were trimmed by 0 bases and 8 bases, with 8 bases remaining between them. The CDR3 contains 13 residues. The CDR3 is CASSESRSEPQHF. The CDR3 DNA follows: TGCGCCAGCAGTGAGTCCCGCTCCGAGCCCCAGCATTTT.

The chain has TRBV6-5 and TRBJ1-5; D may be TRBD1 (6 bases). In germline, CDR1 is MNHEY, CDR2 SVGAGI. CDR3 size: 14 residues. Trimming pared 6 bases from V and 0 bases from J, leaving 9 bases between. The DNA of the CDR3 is TGTGCCAGCAGGAGGACAGCTAGCAATCAGCCCCAGCATTTT. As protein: CASRRTASNQPQHF.

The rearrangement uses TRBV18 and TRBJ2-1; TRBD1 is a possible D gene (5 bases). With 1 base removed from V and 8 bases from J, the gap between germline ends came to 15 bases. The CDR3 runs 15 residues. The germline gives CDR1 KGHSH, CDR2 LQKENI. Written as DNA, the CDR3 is TGTGCCAGCTCACCACTGAAAGGGGCCGGGCATGAGCAGTTCTTC. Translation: CASSPLKGAGHEQFF. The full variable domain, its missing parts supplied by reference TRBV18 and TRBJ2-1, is NAGVMQNPRHLVRRRGQEARLRCSPMKGHSHVYWYRQLPEEGLKFMVYLQKENIIDESGMPKERFSAEFPKEGPSILRIQQVVRGDSAAYFCASSPLKGAGHEQFFGPGTRLTVL.

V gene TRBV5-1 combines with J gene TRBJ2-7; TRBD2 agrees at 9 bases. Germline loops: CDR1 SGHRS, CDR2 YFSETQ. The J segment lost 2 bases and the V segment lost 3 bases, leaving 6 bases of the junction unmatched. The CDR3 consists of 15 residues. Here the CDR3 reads CASSWETSGPYEQYF. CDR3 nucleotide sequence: TGCGCCAGCAGCTGGGAGACTAGCGGACCCTACGAGCAGTACTTC.

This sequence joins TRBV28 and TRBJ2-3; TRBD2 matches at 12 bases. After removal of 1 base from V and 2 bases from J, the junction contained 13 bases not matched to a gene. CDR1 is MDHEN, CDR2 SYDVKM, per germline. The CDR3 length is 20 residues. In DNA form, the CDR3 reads TGTGCCAGCAGTTTATATCGCCTAGCGGGGGGGCGGGGAGCCACAGATACGCAGTATTTT. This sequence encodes CASSLYRLAGGRGATDTQYF.

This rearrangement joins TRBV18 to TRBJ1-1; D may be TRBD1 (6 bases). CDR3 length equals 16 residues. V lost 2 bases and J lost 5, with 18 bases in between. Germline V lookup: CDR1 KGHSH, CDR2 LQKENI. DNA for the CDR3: TGTGCCAGCTCACCAAGAGGGGGTCAGGGACAAACTGAAGCTTTCTTT. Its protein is CASSPRGGQGQTEAFF.

CDR3 DNA sequence: TGTGCCAGCAGTTACTCGGGGACTCCGCAAGAGACCCAGTACTTC. This translates into CASSYSGTPQETQYF. The J gene is TRBJ2-5, the V gene TRBV6-5; D possibly corresponds to TRBD2 (6 bases). The CDR3 consists of 15 residues. From germline, CDR1 is MNHEY and CDR2 SVGAGI. V lost 0 bases, J lost 2 bases, and 10 bases lay in between.

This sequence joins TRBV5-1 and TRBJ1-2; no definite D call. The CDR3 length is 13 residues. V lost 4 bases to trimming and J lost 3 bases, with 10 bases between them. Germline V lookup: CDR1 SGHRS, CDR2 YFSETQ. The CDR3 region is CASSRSTDYGYTF. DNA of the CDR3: TGCGCCAGCAGCCGTTCGACGGACTATGGCTACACCTTC.

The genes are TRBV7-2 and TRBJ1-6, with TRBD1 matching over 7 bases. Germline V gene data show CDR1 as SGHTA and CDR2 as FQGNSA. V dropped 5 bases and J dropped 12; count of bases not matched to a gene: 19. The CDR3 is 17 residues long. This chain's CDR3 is CASSPRQGLTLIRPLHF. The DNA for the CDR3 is TGTGCCAGCAGCCCCCGACAGGGCCTGACCTTAATACGACCCCTCCACTTT.

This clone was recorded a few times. The CDR3 region has the DNA TGTGCCAGCAGTGGGGGACGGTATCAGCCCCAGCATTTT. Encoded protein: CASSGGRYQPQHF. The chain uses TRBV2 and TRBJ1-5, with a weak D call TRBD1 (5 bases). The CDR3 length is 13 residues. Trimming cost V 4 bases and J 5 bases, with 9 bases left between them. The germline V gene has CDR1 SNHLY and CDR2 FYNNEI.

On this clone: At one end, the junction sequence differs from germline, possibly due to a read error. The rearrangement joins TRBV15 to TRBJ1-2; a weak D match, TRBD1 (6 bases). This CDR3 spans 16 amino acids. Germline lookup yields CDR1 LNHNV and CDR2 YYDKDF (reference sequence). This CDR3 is CATRSGRGIVNYGHTF. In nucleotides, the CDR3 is TGTGCCACCCGATCTGGCAGGGGCATTGTAAACTATGGCCACACCTTC.

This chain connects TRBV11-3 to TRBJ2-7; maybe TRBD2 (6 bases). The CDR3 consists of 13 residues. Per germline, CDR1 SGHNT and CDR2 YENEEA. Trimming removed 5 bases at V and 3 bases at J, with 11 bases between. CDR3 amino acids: CASSPGGDYEQYF. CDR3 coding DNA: TGTGCCAGCAGCCCCGGGGGTGACTACGAGCAGTACTTC.

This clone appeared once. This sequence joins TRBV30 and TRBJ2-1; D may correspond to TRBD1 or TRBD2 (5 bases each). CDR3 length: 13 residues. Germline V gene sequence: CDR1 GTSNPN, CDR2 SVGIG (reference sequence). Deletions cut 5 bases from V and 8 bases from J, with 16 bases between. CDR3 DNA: TGTGCCTGGCTGTGGGACCTGGGACATGAGCAGTTCTTC. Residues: CAWLWDLGHEQFF. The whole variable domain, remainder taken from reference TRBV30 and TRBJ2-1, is SQTIHQWPATLVQPVGSPLSLECTVEGTSNPNLYWYRQAAGRGLQLLFYSVGIGQISSEVPQNLSASRPQDRQFILSSKKLLLSDSGFYLCAWLWDLGHEQFFGPGTRLTVL.

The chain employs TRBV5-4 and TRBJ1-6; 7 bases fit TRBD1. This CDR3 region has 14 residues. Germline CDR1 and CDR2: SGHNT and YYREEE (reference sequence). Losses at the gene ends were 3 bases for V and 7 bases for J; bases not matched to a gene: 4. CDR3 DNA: TGTGCCAGCAGCTCGACAGGGTGGAATTCACCCCTCCACTTT. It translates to CASSSTGWNSPLHF.

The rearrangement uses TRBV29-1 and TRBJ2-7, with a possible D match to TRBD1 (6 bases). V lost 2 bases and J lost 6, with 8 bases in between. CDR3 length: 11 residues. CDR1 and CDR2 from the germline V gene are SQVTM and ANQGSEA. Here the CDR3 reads CSVETGSEQYF. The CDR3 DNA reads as TGCAGCGTTGAAACAGGGAGCGAGCAGTACTTC.

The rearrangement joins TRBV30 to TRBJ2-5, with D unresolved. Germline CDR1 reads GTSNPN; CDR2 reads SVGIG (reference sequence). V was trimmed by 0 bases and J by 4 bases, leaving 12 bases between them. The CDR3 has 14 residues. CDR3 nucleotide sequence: TGTGCCTGGAGTGTAGATGCATTGGCAGAGACCCAGTACTTC. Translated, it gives CAWSVDALAETQYF.